This T cell receptor (beta chain) comes out of a study of cytomegalovirus exposure and HLA in healthy donors. About the study: Falling in the Caucasian-associated ancestry cluster were 81% of some 400 genotyped donors.

Points from the study as a whole: Among the most significant clusters, several appeared linked to common viral pathogens in a later analysis.

There are a few counts of this clone. Its matching antigen is unknown. The V end was cut by 4 bases, the J end by 0 bases, with 8 bases between. Per germline, CDR1 SGHRS and CDR2 YFSETQ. The CDR3 loop spans 15 amino acids. Amplification used 60 Vbeta primers and 13 Jbeta primers. Clones were read by immunoSEQ multiplex PCR, and TCRdb kept only the in-frame ones, dropping some. Here the sample spans approximately 280,000 clones, about nine tenths being singletons. The V and J genes are TRBV5-1 and TRBJ2-6; D gene ambiguous. The specimen sequenced was PBMCs. The TCR sequence derives from a man in his forties in good health and CMV-seropositive. The CDR3 loop reads CASSRQDSGANVLTF. CDR3 coding DNA: TGCGCCAGCAGCCGGCAGGACTCTGGGGCCAACGTCCTGACTTTC. Together with reference TRBV5-1 and TRBJ2-6, the CDR3 gives the full variable domain: KAGVTQTPRYLIKTRGQQVTLSCSPISGHRSVSWYQQTPGQGLQFLFEYFSETQRNKGNFPGRFSGRQFSNSRSEMNVSTLELGDSALYLCASSRQDSGANVLTFGAGSRLTVL.